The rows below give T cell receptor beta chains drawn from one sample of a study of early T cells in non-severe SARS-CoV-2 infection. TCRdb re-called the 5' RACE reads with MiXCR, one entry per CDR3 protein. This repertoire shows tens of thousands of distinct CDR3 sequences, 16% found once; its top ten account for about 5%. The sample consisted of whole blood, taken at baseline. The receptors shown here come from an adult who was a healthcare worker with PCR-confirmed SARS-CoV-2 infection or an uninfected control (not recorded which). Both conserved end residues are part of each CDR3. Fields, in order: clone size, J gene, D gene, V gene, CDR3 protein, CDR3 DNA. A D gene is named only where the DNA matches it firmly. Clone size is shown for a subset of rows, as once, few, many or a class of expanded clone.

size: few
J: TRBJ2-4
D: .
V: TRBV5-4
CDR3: CASSQMGLAKNIQYF
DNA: TGTGCCAGCAGCCAAATGGGCTTAGCCAAAAACATTCAGTACTTC

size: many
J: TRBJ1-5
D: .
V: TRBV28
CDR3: CASSLTPGLPQHF
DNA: TGTGCCAGCAGTTTGACACCTGGCCTGCCCCAGCATTTT

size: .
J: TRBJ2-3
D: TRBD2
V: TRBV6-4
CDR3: CASSTSGSTDTQYF
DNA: TGTGCCAGCAGTACTAGCGGGAGCACAGATACGCAGTATTTT

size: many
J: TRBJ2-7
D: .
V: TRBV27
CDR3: CASSSGRSEQYF
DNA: TGTGCCAGCAGTTCCGGACGATCCGAGCAGTACTTC

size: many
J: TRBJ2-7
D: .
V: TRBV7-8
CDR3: CASSLAASVSSYEQYF
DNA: TGTGCCAGCAGCTTAGCGGCTAGCGTAAGCTCCTACGAGCAGTACTTC

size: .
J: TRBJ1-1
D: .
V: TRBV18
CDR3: CASSPWDSSTEAFF
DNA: TGTGCCAGCTCACCTTGGGACTCTAGCACTGAAGCTTTCTTT

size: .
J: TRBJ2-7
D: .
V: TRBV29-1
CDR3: CSVTRGAYEQYF
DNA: TGCAGCGTTACAAGAGGAGCCTACGAGCAGTACTTC

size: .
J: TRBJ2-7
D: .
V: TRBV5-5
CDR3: CASSPYRIPYEQYF
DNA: TGTGCCAGCAGCCCCTACAGGATCCCGTACGAGCAGTACTTC

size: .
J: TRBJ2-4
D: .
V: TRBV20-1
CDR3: CSASSAREAKNIQYF
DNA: TGCAGTGCTAGTTCAGCCCGGGAGGCCAAAAACATTCAGTACTTC

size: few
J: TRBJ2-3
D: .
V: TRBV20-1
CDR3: CSASGSPRGDTQYF
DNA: TGCAGTGCTAGCGGGTCACCGAGGGGAGATACGCAGTATTTT

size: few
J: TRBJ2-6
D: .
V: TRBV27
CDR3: CASSTAGFSGANVLTF
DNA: TGTGCCAGCAGTACCGCAGGTTTCTCTGGGGCCAACGTCCTGACTTTC

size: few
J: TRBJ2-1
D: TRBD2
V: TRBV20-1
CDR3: CSAYGLANNEQFF
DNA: TGCAGTGCTTATGGACTAGCCAACAATGAGCAGTTCTTC

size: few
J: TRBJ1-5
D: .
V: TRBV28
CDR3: CAIQLLRGGNQPQHF
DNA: TGTGCCATACAACTACTGAGGGGAGGCAATCAGCCCCAGCATTTT

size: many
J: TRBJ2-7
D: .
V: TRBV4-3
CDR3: CASSQDLYHKGTYEQYF
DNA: TGCGCCAGCAGCCAAGATTTGTACCACAAAGGGACCTACGAGCAGTACTTC

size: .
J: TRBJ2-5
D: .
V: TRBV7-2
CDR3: CASSKDTPRGTQYF
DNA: TGTGCCAGCAGCAAGGACACCCCCAGAGGGACCCAGTACTTC

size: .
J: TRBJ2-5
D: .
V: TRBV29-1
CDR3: CSVGLGQLQETQYF
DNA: TGCAGCGTTGGACTAGGACAGCTCCAAGAGACCCAGTACTTC

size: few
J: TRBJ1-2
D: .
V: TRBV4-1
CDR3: CASSPVPGHKQHGYTF
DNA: TGCGCCAGCAGCCCCGTCCCGGGGCACAAACAACATGGCTACACCTTC

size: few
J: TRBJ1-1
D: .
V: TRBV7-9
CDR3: CASSLEGESEAFF
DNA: TGTGCCAGCAGCCTGGAGGGGGAGAGTGAAGCTTTCTTT

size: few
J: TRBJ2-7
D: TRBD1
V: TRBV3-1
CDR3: CASSQSAGQGGEQYF
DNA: TGTGCCAGCAGCCAGAGCGCGGGACAGGGAGGCGAGCAGTACTTC

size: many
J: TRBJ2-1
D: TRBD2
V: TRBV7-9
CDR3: CASSLRLAGDGEQFF
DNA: TGTGCCAGCAGCTTACGACTAGCGGGAGACGGTGAGCAGTTCTTC

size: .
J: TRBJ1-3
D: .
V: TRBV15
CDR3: CATSPGRLSGNTIYF
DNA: TGTGCCACCAGCCCGGGCCGACTCTCTGGAAACACCATATATTTT

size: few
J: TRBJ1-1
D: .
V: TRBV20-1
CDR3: CSARRPASTEAFF
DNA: TGCAGTGCCCGTAGACCAGCCAGCACTGAAGCTTTCTTT

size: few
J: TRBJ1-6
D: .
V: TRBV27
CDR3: CASRRSSYNSPLHF
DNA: TGTGCCAGTAGGCGGAGCTCCTATAATTCACCCCTCCACTTT

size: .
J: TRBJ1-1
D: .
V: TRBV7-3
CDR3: CASSPQIGMNTEAFF
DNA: TGTGCCAGCAGCCCCCAAATCGGTATGAACACTGAAGCTTTCTTT

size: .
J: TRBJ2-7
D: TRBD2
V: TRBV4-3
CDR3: CASSQEPAGGPLSEQYF
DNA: TGCGCCAGCAGCCAAGAGCCGGCGGGAGGGCCTCTCTCCGAGCAGTACTTC